Listed here is a single T cell receptor (beta chain). CDR1 is SNHLY and CDR2 is FYNNEI in the germline V gene. V lost 4 bases and J lost 3, with 10 bases in between. CDR3 length: 15 residues. This sample is part of a study of PD-1 blockade in classical Hodgkin lymphoma. Profiling relied on immunoSEQ multiplex PCR, and the TCRdb table lists in-frame clones only, not all of them. The table includes about 29,000 clones, 78% detected once. Each of the patients experienced relapse following autologous stem cell transplantation, and their brentuximab vedotin exposure differed. This TCR was recovered from a human donor with classical Hodgkin lymphoma. Material: peripheral blood mononuclear cells (PBMCs), obtained before the second cycle of nivolumab. The rearrangement uses TRBV2 and TRBJ2-6; no firm D call. CDR3 loop: CASSAMAHGANVLTF. The CDR3, as DNA: TGTGCCAGCAGTGCCATGGCACATGGGGCCAACGTCCTGACTTTC.